The present T cell receptor (beta chain) was sequenced within a study of radiotherapy plus CTLA-4 blockade in lung cancer (dated by TCRdb to the late 2010s). Broadly, across the study: Among enrolled patients, around 18% had an objective response and 30% to 35% reached disease control. The paper as a whole reports these results and caveats: The strongest predictors of response, as reported, were early dynamic changes in blood T cell clones along with a rise in serum interferon-beta after radiation. TCR clones derived from tumors expanded in peripheral blood after treatment with radiotherapy and ipilimumab.

The library was made by the immunoSEQ multiplex PCR assay. TCRdb retrieved this table from immuneACCESS and kept in-frame rearrangements only. Not all clones are present; in checked studies, unresolved V genes account for under half, and no reason is known for the remainder. This sample has tens of thousands of clones in its table, and more than 60% of those were observed once. The top ten clonotypes cover approximately 18% of the sample. In this study, focal radiation therapy paired with CTLA-4 blockade (ipilimumab) was tested in patients who had chemo-refractory metastatic non-small-cell lung cancer. Comment on this clone: Its antigen specificity is not known. Qualities for individual bases were not recorded, and no much larger clone is one base off.

This sequence originates from a human donor with non-small cell lung cancer who had a partial response to radiotherapy plus ipilimumab. The sample in question was peripheral blood, obtained from a patient treated with radiotherapy plus ipilimumab.

The nucleotide sequence reads as follows: TGTGCCAGCAGCTTAGAAGGACGCGGGGGGCCTGGGCGTGAGCAGTTCTTC. Translated, it gives CASSLEGRGGPGREQFF. The chain joins TRBV7-3 to TRBJ2-1, with 8 bases aligning to TRBD2. Per the germline V gene, SGHTA is the CDR1 and FQGTGA is the CDR2. Counted from cysteine to phenylalanine, this CDR3 has 17 amino acids. The only DNA kept is the CDR3, 51 bases in frame from the first base. V is cut back by 2 bases and J by 9 bases, with 15 bases in the junction unmatched.